This passage covers 15 T cell receptor beta chains from one sample sequenced in a study of beta chain features in type 1 diabetes. Study-level findings and limits: TCRB CDR3 length was moderately but significantly reduced in all four CD4+ subsets of Type 1 diabetes patients.

These receptors have no identified antigens. Sequencing targeted expressed TCRB transcripts, as all isolated RNA had been reverse transcribed. Profiling relied on immunoSEQ multiplex PCR, and the TCRdb table lists in-frame clones only, not all of them. The sample holds 500,000 to 800,000 clones, 9.5% to 15% seen once. Sequencing was performed on naive CD4+ T cells from blood. The receptors here all came from a man aged 30 to 39 with type 1 diabetes.

V usage is TRBV6-5 and J usage is TRBJ2-7; 14 positions match TRBD2. This CDR3 is built from 15 residues. The J segment lost 2 bases and the V segment lost 4 bases, leaving 1 base of the junction unmatched. Germline CDR1 MNHEY, CDR2 SVGAGI. CDR3 sequence (DNA): TGTGCCAGCAGTTCGGGACTAGCGGGAGCCTACGAGCAGTACTTC. It codes for CASSSGLAGAYEQYF.

This clone was counted between two and nine times. At one boundary the junction diverges from the germline segment, which might be a read error. This sequence joins TRBV29-1 and TRBJ1-1; 7 bases align to TRBD1. The CDR3 is 14 amino acids. CDR1 SQVTM and CDR2 ANQGSEA come from the germline V gene. CDR3 nucleotide sequence: TGCAGCGTACAGGGACAGAGGCGGAACGCTGAAGCTTTCTTT. This sequence encodes CSVQGQRRNAEAFF.

The chain links TRBV7-9 to TRBJ1-4; D gene uncertain. The CDR3 has 14 residues. V lost 6 bases to trimming and J lost 7 bases, with 15 bases between them. Germline V gene sequence: CDR1 SEHNR, CDR2 FQNEAQ (reference sequence). CDR3 loop: CASSFHLRAEKLFF. The CDR3 DNA reads TGTGCCAGCAGTTTCCACCTCCGGGCTGAAAAACTGTTTTTT. Looking up the rest from reference TRBV7-9 and TRBJ1-4 gives the full variable domain: DTGVSQNPRHKITKRGQNVTFRCDPISEHNRLYWYRQTLGQGPEFLTYFQNEAQLEKSRLLSDRFSAERPKGSFSTLEIQRTEQGDSAMYLCASSFHLRAEKLFFGSGTQLSVL.

The chain couples TRBV5-1 to TRBJ2-1; D is unresolved. V was shortened by 2 bases and J by 5 bases, with 26 bases between the two germline ends. This CDR3 spans 19 amino acids. CDR1 and CDR2 from the germline V gene are SGHRS and YFSETQ. CDR3 DNA sequence: TGCGCCAGCAGCTTTCCTTCCCATGGACCCACCCAAGCCAACAATGAGCAGTTCTTC. Its translation is CASSFPSHGPTQANNEQFF.

In its sample, this clone was seen a few times. The chain has TRBV11-2 and TRBJ1-2; no firm D call. Germline V gene sequence: CDR1 SGHAT, CDR2 FQNNGV. The CDR3 has 12 residues. Trimming cost V 5 bases and J 6 bases, with 10 bases left between them. The CDR3 protein is CASSAGWDGYTF. DNA of the CDR3: TGTGCCAGCAGCGCTGGTTGGGATGGCTACACCTTC.

This clone was counted a few times. V usage is TRBV12-5 and J usage is TRBJ2-5, with TRBD2 matching over 7 bases. With V trimmed by 7 bases and J by 6 bases, 8 bases remained unmatched. Germline V gene lookup returns CDR1 LGHNT and CDR2 FRNRAP. This CDR3 has 13 residues. The CDR3 sequence: CASVGGTSKTQYF. The CDR3 bases are TGTGCTAGTGTCGGGGGGACCTCAAAGACCCAGTACTTC.

This clone was seen a handful of times. The chain joins TRBV14 to TRBJ1-6, with TRBD1 matching 9 bases. V dropped 7 bases and J dropped 14; count of bases not matched to a gene: 12. Germline loops: CDR1 SGHDN, CDR2 FVKESK. CDR3 size: 14 residues. The CDR3, as DNA: TGTGCCAGCACCCCACAGGGGGCAAATCAGGCCCTCCACTTT. Residues: CASTPQGANQALHF.

This chain joins TRBV23-1 and TRBJ2-1; TRBD2 is a possible D gene (5 bases). TRBV23-1 is placed among ORFs of uncertain function. CDR3 length: 16 residues. Trimming left V 3 bases short and J 0 bases short, with 12 bases between. The DNA of the CDR3 is TGCGCCAGCAGTCATCCCGGTGGGAGCTCCTACAATGAGCAGTTCTTC. It encodes CASSHPGGSSYNEQFF.

This clone was detected only a few times. This chain uses TRBV5-1 with TRBJ2-5; 7 positions match TRBD1. CDR3 size: 17 residues. Unmatched junction bases numbered 13, after V lost 3 bases and J lost 2 bases. The V gene's germline CDR1 is SGHRS and CDR2 YFSETQ. CDR3 region: CASSSLLLGQLQETQYF. In nucleotides, the CDR3 is TGCGCCAGCAGCTCTCTTCTCTTGGGACAGTTACAAGAGACCCAGTACTTC.

This clone was seen many times. This sequence joins TRBV21-1 and TRBJ2-2; TRBD2, the table's D call, was not compared with the DNA. TRBV21-1 is reported as a pseudogene. The CDR3 loop spans 11 amino acids. The CDR3 loop is CASSKLRELFF. The CDR3 coding sequence is TGTGCCAGCAGCAAACTCCGGGAGCTGTTTTTT.

As concerns this clone: Other DNA sequences from this sample encode an identical CDR3 as well. The V and J genes are TRBV7-2 and TRBJ2-5; 8 nucleotides align to TRBD1. This CDR3 has 14 amino acids. V was clipped by 5 bases and J by 1 base; unmatched bases: 3. CDR1 SGHTA and CDR2 FQGNSA come from the germline V gene. The chain's CDR3 is CASSPTGVQETQYF. The CDR3 DNA sequence: TGTGCCAGCAGCCCGACAGGGGTCCAAGAGACCCAGTACTTC. The full variable domain, rest sourced from reference TRBV7-2 and TRBJ2-5, is GAGVSQSPSNKVTEKGKDVELRCDPISGHTALYWYRQSLGQGLEFLIYFQGNSAPDKSGLPSDRFSAERTGGSVSTLTIQRTQQEDSAVYLCASSPTGVQETQYFGPGTRLLVL.

The chain joins TRBV20-1 to TRBJ2-7, with 7 bases fitting TRBD2. The CDR3 extends over 11 amino acids. Looked up from germline, CDR1 is DFQATT and CDR2 is SNEGSKA (reference sequence). Written as DNA, the CDR3 is TGCAGCACTACGGGGGGCTACGAGCAGTACTTC. Translation: CSTTGGYEQYF.

CDR3 in DNA: TGTGCCAGTAGTATGGAGGGCGGCTATGGCTACACCTTC. Amino acids: CASSMEGGYGYTF. The rearrangement links TRBV19 to TRBJ1-2; D unclear. This CDR3 contains 13 residues. Germline assignment: CDR1 LNHDA and CDR2 SQIVND (reference sequence). V was cut by 3 bases and J by 4 bases, with 9 bases left in between.

A few counts support this clone. The DNA of the CDR3 is TGTGCCAGTAGTAGAGCTGGCACAGATACGCAGTATTTT. As protein: CASSRAGTDTQYF. V is TRBV19 and J is TRBJ2-3, with D unclear. Per the germline V gene, CDR1 is LNHDA and CDR2 is SQIVND (reference sequence). Trimming cost V 4 bases and J 1 base, with 6 bases left between them. This CDR3 comprises 13 residues.

The chain links TRBV6-5 to TRBJ1-2; D call uncertain. V gave up 6 bases and J gave up 0 bases, with 8 bases separating them. Looked up from germline, CDR1 is MNHEY and CDR2 is SVGAGI. This CDR3 has 13 amino acids. As DNA, the CDR3 is TGTGCCAGCAGGAAAAGTACTAACTATGGCTACACCTTC. It translates to CASRKSTNYGYTF.